This T cell receptor (beta chain) was identified in a study of human T cells and chemical hapten exposure. Time point specified: patch test 1, 2 weeks after DPC sensitization. Treatment specified: therapeutic diphenylcyclopropenone sensitization with weekly scalp DPC. Single cDNA molecules in the library carried unique molecular identifiers attached during preparation. As handled by the study authors: Samples held a median of 95,638 TCRs, range about 23,224–700,000. TCRdb analysed the RACE reads with MiXCR anew, one entry per CDR3 protein. None of the V and J calls come from the authors' own analysis; TCRdb made them. The sample shows some 350,000 distinct CDR3 sequences, roughly 6.9% of them seen only once. This receptor was taken from a woman aged 18-29 years with alopecia areata. Some clones in this sample may be carry-over from other donors' samples. The starting material was whole blood, obtained in connection with sensitization to the hapten diphenylcyclopropenone (DPC).

In nucleotides, the CDR3 is TGCGCCAGCAGCCGATCCCCAGGGGATGGGGCCAACGTCCTGACTTTC. Translated, it gives CASSRSPGDGANVLTF. The chain couples TRBV4-3 to TRBJ2-6; D is perhaps TRBD1 (6 bases). V lost 4 bases, J lost 3 bases, and 13 bases lay in between. The CDR3 sequence is 16 residues long. Per the germline V gene, CDR1 is LGHNA and CDR2 is YSLEER.